The present entry profiles one T cell receptor beta chain with its context. The antigen is undetermined. Germline V CDR1 and CDR2: DFQATT, SNEGSKA (reference sequence). This CDR3 is 16 amino acids long. V gave up 6 bases and J gave up 0 bases, with 21 bases separating them. This sample is drawn from a study of T cells in Graves' hyperthyroidism and ophthalmopathy. The authors obtained PBMCs from about 9 ml of fresh peripheral blood. RNA transcripts yielded amplified TCR beta CDR3 regions. HTBI primers were used for first-round RT-PCR of the TCR CDR3. MiXCR was run by TCRdb on the multiplex PCR reads, yielding one entry per CDR3 protein. The table has approximately 600,000 distinct CDR3 sequences, around 20% seen once; the top ten hold 30% to 40%. Overall study findings and caveats: With a median lead of around 6.7 months before onset, the model predicted ophthalmopathy. Most clonotypes that expanded in the thyroid above 0.001 also showed up in blood.

This chain connects TRBV20-1 to TRBJ2-7; either TRBD1 or TRBD2 may fit D (7 bases each). The sample consisted of blood. This clonotype was obtained from a young man with Graves' ophthalmopathy. The CDR3 region is CSARGGGAQSSYEQYF. The CDR3 nucleotides read TGCAGTGCCAGGGGGGGCGGAGCTCAAAGCTCCTACGAGCAGTACTTC.